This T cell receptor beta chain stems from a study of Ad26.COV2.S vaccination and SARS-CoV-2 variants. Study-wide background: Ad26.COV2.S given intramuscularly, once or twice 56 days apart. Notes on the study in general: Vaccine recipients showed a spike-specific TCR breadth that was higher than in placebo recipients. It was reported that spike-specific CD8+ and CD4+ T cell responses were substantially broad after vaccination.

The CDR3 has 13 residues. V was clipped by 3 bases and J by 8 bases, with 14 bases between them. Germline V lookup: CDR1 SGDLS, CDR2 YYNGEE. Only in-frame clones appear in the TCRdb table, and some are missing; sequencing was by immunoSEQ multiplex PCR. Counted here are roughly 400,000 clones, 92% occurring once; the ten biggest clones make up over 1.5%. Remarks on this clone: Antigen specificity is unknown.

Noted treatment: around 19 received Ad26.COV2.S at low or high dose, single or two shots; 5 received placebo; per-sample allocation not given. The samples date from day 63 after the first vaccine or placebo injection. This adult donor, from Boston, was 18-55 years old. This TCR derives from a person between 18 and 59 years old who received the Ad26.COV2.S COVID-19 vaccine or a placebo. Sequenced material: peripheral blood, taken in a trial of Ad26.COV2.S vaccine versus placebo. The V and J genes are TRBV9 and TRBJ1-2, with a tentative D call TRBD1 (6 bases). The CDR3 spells CASSEGESVGYTF. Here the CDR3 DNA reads TGTGCCAGCAGCGAGGGGGAATCGGTCGGCTACACCTTC.